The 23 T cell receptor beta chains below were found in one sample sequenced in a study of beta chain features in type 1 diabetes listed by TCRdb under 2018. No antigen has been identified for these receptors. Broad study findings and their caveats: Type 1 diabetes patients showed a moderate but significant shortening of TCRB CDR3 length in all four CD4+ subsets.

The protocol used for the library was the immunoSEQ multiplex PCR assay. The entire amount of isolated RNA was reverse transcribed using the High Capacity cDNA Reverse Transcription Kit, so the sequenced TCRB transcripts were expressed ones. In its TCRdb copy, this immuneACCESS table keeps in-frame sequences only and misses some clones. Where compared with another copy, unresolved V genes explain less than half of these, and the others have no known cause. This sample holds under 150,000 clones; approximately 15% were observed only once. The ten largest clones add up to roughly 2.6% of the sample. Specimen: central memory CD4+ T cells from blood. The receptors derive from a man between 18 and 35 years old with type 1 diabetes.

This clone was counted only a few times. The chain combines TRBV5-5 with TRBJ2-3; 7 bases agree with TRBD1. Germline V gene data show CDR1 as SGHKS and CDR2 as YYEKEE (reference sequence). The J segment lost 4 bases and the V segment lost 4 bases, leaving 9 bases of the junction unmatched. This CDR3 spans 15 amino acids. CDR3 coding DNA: TGTGCCAGCAGCACAACCGGGACAGCTTCAGATACGCAGTATTTT. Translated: CASSTTGTASDTQYF.

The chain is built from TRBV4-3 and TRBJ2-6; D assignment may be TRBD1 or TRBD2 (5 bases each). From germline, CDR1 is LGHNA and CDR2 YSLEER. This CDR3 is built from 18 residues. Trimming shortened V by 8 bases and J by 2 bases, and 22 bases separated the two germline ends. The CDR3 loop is CASAPGTLFSPGANVLTF. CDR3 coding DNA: TGCGCCAGCGCACCAGGGACCTTATTCTCCCCTGGGGCCAACGTCCTGACTTTC.

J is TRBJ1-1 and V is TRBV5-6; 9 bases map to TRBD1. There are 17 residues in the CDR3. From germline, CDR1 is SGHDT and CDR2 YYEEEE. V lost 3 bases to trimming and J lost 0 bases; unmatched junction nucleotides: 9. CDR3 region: CASSSGQGRQMNTEAFF. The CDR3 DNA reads TGTGCCAGCAGCTCCGGACAGGGGCGACAAATGAACACTGAAGCTTTCTTT.

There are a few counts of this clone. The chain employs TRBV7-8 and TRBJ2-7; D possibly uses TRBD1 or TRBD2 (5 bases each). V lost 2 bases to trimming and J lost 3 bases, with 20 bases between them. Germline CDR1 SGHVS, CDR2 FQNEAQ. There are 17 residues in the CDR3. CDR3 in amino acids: CASSLRQGTAGFYEQYF. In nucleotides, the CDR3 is TGTGCCAGCAGCTTAAGACAAGGGACGGCGGGTTTCTACGAGCAGTACTTC. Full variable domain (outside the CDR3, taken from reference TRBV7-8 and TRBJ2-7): GAGVSQSPRYKVAKRGQDVALRCDPISGHVSLFWYQQALGQGPEFLTYFQNEAQLDKSGLPSDRFFAERPEGSVSTLKIQRTQQEDSAVYLCASSLRQGTAGFYEQYFGPGTRLTVT.

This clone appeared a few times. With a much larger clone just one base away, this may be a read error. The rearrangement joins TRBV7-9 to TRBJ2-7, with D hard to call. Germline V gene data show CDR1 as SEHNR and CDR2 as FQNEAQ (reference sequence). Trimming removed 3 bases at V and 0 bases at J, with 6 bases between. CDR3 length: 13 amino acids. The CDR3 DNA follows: TGTGCCAGCAGCTTTGTCGGCTCCTACGAGCAGTACTTC. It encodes CASSFVGSYEQYF.

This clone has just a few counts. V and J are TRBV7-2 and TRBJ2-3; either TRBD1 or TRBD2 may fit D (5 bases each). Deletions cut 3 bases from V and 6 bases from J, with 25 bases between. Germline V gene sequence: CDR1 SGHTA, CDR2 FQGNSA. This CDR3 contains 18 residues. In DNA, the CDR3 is TGTGCCAGCAGCTTTGTCAGTCCGGGACCTTCTAAATGGGATACGCAGTATTTT. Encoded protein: CASSFVSPGPSKWDTQYF. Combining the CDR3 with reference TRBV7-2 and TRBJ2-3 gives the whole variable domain GAGVSQSPSNKVTEKGKDVELRCDPISGHTALYWYRQSLGQGLEFLIYFQGNSAPDKSGLPSDRFSAERTGGSVSTLTIQRTQQEDSAVYLCASSFVSPGPSKWDTQYFGPGTRLTVL.

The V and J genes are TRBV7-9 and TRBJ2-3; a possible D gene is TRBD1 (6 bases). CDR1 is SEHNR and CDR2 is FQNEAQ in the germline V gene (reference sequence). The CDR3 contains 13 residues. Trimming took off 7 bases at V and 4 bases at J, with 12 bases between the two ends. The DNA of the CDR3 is TGTGCCAGCAACCAACAGGGTGCAGATACGCAGTATTTT. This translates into CASNQQGADTQYF.

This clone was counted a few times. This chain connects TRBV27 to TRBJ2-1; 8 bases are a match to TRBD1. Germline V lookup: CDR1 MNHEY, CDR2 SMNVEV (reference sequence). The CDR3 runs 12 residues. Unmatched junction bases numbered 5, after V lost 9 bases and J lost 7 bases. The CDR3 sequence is CARDRERNEQFF. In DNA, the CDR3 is TGTGCCAGGGACAGGGAGCGAAATGAGCAGTTCTTC.

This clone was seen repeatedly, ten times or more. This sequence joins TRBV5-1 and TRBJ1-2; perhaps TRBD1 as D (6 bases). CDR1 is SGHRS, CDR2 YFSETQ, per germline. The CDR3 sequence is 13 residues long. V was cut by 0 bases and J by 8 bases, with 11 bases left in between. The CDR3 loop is CASSLAGDRGYTF. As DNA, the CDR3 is TGCGCCAGCAGCTTGGCAGGGGATAGAGGCTACACCTTC.

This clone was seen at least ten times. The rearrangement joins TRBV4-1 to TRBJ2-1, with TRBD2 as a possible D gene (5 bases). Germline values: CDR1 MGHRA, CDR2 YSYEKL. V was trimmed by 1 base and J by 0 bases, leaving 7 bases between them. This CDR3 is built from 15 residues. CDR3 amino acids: CASSQGSGSYNEQFF. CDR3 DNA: TGCGCCAGCAGCCAAGGCAGCGGCTCCTACAATGAGCAGTTCTTC.

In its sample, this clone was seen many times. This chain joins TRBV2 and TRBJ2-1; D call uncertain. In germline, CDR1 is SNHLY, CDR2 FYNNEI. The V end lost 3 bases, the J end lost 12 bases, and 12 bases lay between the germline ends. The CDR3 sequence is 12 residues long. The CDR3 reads CASSDDARGQFF. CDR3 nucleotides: TGTGCCAGCAGTGACGACGCCCGTGGGCAGTTCTTC.

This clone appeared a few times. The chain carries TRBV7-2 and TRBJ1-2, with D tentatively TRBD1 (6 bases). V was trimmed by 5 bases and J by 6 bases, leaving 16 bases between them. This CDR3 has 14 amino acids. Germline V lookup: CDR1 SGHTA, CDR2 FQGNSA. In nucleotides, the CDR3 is TGTGCCAGCAGCGCCCTACAGGGAAGGGATGGCTACACCTTC. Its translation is CASSALQGRDGYTF.

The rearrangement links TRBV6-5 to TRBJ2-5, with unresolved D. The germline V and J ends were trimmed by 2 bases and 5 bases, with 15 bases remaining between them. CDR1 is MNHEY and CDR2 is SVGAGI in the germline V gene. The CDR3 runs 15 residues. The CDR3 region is CASSYLAGSEETQYF. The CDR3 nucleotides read TGTGCCAGCAGTTACCTGGCCGGGTCGGAGGAGACCCAGTACTTC.

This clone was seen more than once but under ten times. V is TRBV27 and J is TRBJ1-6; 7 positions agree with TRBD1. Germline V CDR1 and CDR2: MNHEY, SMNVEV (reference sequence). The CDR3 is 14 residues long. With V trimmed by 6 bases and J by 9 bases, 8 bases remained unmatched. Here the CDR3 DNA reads TGTGCCAGCAGCCTCGGGCAGGGGGGTTCACCCCTCCACTTT. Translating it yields CASSLGQGGSPLHF.

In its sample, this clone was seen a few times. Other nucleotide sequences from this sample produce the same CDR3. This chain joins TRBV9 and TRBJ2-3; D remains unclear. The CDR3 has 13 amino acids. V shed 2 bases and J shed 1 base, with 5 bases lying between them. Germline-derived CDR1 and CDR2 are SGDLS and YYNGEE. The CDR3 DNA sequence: TGTGCCAGCAGCGTCCAAGGCACAGATACGCAGTATTTT. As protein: CASSVQGTDTQYF.

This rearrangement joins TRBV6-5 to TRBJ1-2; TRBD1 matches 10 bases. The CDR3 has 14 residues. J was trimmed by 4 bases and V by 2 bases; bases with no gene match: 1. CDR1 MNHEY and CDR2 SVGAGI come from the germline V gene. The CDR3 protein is CASSYRTGGYGYTF. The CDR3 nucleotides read TGTGCCAGCAGTTACCGGACAGGGGGCTATGGCTACACCTTC.

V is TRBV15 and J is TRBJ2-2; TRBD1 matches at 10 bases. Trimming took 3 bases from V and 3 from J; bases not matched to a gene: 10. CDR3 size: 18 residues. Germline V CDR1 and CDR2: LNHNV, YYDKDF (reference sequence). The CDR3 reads CATSRIGAGTGDTGELFF. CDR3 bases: TGTGCCACCAGCAGGATTGGAGCCGGGACAGGGGACACCGGGGAGCTGTTTTTT.

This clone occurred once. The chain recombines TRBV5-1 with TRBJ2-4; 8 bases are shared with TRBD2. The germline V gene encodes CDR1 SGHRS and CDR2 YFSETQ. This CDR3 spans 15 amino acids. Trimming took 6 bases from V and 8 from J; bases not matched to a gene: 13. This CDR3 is CASTVNPGGTDIQYF. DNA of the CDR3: TGCGCCAGCACCGTGAATCCGGGAGGGACGGACATTCAGTACTTC.

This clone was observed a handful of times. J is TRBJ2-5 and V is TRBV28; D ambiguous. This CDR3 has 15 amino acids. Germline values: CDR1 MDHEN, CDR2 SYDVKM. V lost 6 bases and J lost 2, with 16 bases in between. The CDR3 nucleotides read TGTGCCAGCAGCCCGCACCAGACACAGCAAGAGACCCAGTACTTC. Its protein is CASSPHQTQQETQYF.

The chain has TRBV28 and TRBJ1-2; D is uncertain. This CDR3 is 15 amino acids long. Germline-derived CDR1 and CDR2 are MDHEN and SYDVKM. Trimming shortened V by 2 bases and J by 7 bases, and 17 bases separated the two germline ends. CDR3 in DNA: TGTGCCAGCAGTTTAGTCCGGCAGCCAAGGATTGGCTACACCTTC. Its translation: CASSLVRQPRIGYTF.

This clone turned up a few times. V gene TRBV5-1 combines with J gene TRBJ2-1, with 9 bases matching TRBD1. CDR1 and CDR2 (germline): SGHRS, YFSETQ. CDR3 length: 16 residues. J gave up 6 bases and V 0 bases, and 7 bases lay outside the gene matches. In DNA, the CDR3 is TGCGCCAGCAGCTTGGAGACAGGGGGGTCGTCCAATGAGCAGTTCTTC. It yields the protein CASSLETGGSSNEQFF.

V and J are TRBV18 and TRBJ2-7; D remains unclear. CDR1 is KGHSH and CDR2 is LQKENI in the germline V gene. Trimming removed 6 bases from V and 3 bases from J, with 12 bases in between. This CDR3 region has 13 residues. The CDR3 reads CASSPDHVYEQYF. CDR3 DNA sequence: TGTGCCAGCTCGCCCGATCATGTCTACGAGCAGTACTTC.

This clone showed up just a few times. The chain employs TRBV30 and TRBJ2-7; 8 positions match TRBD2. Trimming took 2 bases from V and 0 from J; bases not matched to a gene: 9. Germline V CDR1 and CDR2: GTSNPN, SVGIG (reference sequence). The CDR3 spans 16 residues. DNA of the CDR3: TGTGCCTGGAGTTCCCTTCGACTAGCGCTCTCCTACGAGCAGTACTTC. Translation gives CAWSSLRLALSYEQYF. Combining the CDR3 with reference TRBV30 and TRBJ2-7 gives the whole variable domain SQTIHQWPATLVQPVGSPLSLECTVEGTSNPNLYWYRQAAGRGLQLLFYSVGIGQISSEVPQNLSASRPQDRQFILSSKKLLLSDSGFYLCAWSSLRLALSYEQYFGPGTRLTVT.